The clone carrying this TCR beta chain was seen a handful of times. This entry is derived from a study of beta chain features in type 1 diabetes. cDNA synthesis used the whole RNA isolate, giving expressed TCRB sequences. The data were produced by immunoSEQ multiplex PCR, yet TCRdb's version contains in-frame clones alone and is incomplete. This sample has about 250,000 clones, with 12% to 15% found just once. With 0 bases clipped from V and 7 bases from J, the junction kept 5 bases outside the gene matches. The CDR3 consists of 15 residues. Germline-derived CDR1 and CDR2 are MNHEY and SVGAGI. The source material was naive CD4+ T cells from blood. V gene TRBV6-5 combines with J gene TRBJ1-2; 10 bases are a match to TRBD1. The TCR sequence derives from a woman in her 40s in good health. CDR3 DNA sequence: TGTGCCAGCAGTTACTCTGGGACAGGGGTGTTTGGCTACACCTTC. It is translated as CASSYSGTGVFGYTF.